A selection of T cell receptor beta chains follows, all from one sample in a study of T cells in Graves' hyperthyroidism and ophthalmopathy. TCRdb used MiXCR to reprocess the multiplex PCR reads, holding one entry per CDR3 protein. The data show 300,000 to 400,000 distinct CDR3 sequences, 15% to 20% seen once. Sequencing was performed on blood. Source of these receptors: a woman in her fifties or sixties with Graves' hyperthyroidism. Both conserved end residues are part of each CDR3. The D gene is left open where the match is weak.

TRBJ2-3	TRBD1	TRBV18	CASSPGTAPPDTQYF
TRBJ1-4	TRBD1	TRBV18	CASSRDRGNEKLFF
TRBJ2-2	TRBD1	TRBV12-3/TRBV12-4	CASTLTGQAITGELFF
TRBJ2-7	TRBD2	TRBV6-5	CASSYSRAGGWEQYF
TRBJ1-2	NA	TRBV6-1	CASRISPVLYGYTF
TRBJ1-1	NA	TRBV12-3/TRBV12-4	CASSIRNTEAFF
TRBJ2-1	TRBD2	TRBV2	CASTRPSGGEQFF
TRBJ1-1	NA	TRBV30	CAWSFMNTEAFF
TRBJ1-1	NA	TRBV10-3	CAIMVENTEAFF
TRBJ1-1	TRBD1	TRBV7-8	CASSPPLRQGLTEAFF
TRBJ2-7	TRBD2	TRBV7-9	CASSPSGGLPYEQYF
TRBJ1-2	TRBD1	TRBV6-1	CASRPGQLYGYTF
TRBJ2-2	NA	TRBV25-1	CASSEWGGFNTGELFF
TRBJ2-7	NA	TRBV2	CASIGVNYEQYF
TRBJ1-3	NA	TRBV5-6	CASSHIDSGNTIYF
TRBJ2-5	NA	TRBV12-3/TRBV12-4	CASSFTVQETQYF
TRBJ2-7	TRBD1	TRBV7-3	CASSFGQGYEQYF
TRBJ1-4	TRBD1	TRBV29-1	CSVGSGGGGLNEKLFF
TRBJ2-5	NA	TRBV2	CASSEEDMRETQYF
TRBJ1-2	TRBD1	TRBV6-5	CASSSGAGGARYGYTF
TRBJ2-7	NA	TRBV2	CASSYDGSYEQYF
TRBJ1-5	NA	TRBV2	CASSYGGAGNQPQHF
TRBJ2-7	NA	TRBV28	CASRTGGGYEQYF
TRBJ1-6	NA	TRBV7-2	CASSLQGGNNSPLHF
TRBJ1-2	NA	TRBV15	CATTRDLPNTNYGYTF
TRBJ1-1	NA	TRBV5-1	CASSRRWGAEAFF
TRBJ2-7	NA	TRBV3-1	CASSQRGPDEQYF
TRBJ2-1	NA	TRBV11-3	CASSPGVGLAVSYNEQFF
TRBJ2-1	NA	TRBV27	CASSLGGPNEQFF
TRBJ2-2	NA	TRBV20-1	CSASTVNTGELFF
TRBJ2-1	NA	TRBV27	CASSLNGYEQFF
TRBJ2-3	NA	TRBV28	CASSEYPDTQYF
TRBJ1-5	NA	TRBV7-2	CASSLEGGGQPQHF
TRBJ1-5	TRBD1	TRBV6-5	CASSYSGTGDQPQHF
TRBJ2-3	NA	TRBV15	CATSSPLRAEYTDTQYF
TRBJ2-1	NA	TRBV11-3	CASSLDRTEQFF
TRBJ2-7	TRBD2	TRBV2	CASSGAGGSYEQYF
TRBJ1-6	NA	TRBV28	CASSFGGYSPLHF
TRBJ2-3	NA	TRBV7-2	CASSMLGFTDTQYF
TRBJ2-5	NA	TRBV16	CASSHIQGSETQYF
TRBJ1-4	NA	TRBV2	CASSVGQEKLFF
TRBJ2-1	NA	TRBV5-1	CASSLAGRDYNEQFF
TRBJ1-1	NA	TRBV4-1	CASSHGLENTEAFF
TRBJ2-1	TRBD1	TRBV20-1	CSANPGQVYNEQFF
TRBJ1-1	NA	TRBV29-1	CSVASLWDTEAFF
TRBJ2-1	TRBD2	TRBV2	CASSEDAGGVNEQFF
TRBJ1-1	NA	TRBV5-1	CASSSGFDTEAFF
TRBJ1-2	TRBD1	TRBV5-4	CASSSGTGKIGYGYTF
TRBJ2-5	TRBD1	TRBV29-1	CSVSTGAGETQYF
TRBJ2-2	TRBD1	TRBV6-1	CASTPQAGGWTGELFF
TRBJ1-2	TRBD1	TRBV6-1	CASSLLGQETF
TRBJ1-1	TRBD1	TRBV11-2	CASSRTGGSGTEAFF
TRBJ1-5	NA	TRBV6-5	CASSYIGPLQPQHF
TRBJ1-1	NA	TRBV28	CASSLWGGQSTEAFF